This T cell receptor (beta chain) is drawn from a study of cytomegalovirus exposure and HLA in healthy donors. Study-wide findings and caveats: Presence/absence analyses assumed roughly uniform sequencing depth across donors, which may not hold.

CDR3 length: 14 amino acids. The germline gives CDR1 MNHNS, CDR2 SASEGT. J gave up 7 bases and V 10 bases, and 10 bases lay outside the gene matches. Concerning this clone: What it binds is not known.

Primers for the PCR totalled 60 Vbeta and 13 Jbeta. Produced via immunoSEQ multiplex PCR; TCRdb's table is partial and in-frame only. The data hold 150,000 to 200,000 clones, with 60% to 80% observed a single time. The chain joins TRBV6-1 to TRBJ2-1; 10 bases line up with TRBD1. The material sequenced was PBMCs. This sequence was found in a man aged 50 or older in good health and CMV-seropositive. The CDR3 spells CATIRGTGANEQFF. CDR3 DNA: TGTGCCACAATTAGAGGGACAGGGGCTAATGAGCAGTTCTTC.